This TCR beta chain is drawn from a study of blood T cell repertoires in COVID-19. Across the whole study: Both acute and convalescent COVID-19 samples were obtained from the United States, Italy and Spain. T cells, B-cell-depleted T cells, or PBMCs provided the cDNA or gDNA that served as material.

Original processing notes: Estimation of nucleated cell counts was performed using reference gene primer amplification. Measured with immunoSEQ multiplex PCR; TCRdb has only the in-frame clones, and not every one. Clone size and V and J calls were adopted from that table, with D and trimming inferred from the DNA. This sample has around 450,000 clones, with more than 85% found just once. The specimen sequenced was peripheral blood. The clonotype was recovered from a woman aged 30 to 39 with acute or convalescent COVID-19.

In DNA form, the CDR3 reads TGTGCCTGGAGTGTACACATCTCAGGGTTGACTGAAGCTTTCTTT. Protein sequence: CAWSVHISGLTEAFF. The chain joins TRBV30 to TRBJ1-1; weak D call: TRBD1 (5 bases). Germline CDR1 GTSNPN, CDR2 SVGIG (reference sequence). With 0 bases removed from V and 5 bases from J, the gap between germline ends came to 16 bases. CDR3 length equals 15 residues.